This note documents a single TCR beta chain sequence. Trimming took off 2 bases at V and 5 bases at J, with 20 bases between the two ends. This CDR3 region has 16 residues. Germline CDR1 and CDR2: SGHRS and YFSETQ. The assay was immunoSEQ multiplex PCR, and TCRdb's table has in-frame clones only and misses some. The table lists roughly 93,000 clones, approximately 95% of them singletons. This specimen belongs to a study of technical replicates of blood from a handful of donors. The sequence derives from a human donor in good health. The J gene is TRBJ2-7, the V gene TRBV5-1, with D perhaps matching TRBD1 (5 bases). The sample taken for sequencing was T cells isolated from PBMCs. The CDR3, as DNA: TGCGCCAGCAGCTTACTTGGGCCTCCAGGGTCCCACGAGCAGTACTTC. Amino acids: CASSLLGPPGSHEQYF.